This T cell receptor beta chain was captured by sequencing in a study of blood T cell repertoires in COVID-19. Study overall: The cDNA or gDNA used as material had been derived from T cells, B-cell-depleted T cells, or PBMCs.

In the study's own analysis: Reference gene primers were amplified, and this amplification served to estimate nucleated cell counts. The method was immunoSEQ multiplex PCR; TCRdb's version includes in-frame clones alone and lacks a portion of them. The DNA gave D and trimming, while V, J and clone size come from that table. Altogether 150,000 or so clones are present, 80% to 90% being singletons, with the ten largest covering around 15%. The germline V gene encodes CDR1 MNHNS and CDR2 SASEGT. Trimming shortened V by 0 bases and J by 7 bases, and 10 bases separated the two germline ends. The CDR3 runs 14 residues.

The TCR was taken from a man aged 18 to 29 with COVID-19, enrolled during active disease. Sequenced input: peripheral blood. The chain links TRBV6-1 to TRBJ1-3, with D possibly matching TRBD1 (6 bases). Written as DNA, the CDR3 is TGTGCCAGCAGTGAAGCACAGGGTCGGAACACCATATATTTT. Its protein product is CASSEAQGRNTIYF.